The rows below give T cell receptor beta chains drawn from one sample of a study of OX40 agonist ivuxolimab in advanced cancers. Sequenced by immunoSEQ multiplex PCR; TCRdb stores in-frame clones only, minus some. The data show about 60,000 clones, around 90% seen once. The specimen was CD4+ or CD8+ T cells sorted from blood, collected in a trial of the OX40 agonist ivuxolimab. The receptors here all came from an adult with an advanced solid tumor such as melanoma, head and neck, liver or kidney cancer. CDR3s include the opening cysteine and the closing phenylalanine or tryptophan. Each record gives: D gene, J gene, clone size, V gene, CDR3 DNA, CDR3 protein. The D gene is left open where the match is weak. Rows give clone size only sometimes, using once, few, many, or a class for an expanded clone.

d_call: TRBD1
j_call: TRBJ1-2
clone_size: once
v_call: TRBV5-5
cdr3_nt: TGTGCCAGCAGCTTAAGACAGGGCCTAAACTATGGCTACACCTTC
cdr3_aa: CASSLRQGLNYGYTF

d_call: TRBD2
j_call: TRBJ2-3
clone_size: -
v_call: TRBV12-5
cdr3_nt: TGTGCTAGTGGTTTGGTACGAGCGGGGGGGACAGATACGCAGTATTTT
cdr3_aa: CASGLVRAGGTDTQYF

d_call: TRBD2
j_call: TRBJ2-1
clone_size: -
v_call: TRBV7-7
cdr3_nt: TGTGCTAGCACCGCGGGACTAGCGCCCATCAATGAGCAGTTCTTC
cdr3_aa: CASTAGLAPINEQFF

d_call: TRBD2
j_call: TRBJ2-1
clone_size: -
v_call: TRBV27
cdr3_nt: TGTGCCAGCAGTTTTCTGGCGGGGGGGTACGGGCCATACAATGAGCAGTTCTTC
cdr3_aa: CASSFLAGGYGPYNEQFF

d_call: TRBD2
j_call: TRBJ2-5
clone_size: once
v_call: TRBV7-2
cdr3_nt: TGTGCCAGCAGCTTAGACGGGAGGTACTACCAAGAGACCCAGTACTTC
cdr3_aa: CASSLDGRYYQETQYF

d_call: -
j_call: TRBJ1-1
clone_size: -
v_call: TRBV5-6
cdr3_nt: TGTGCCAGCAGCCATAGATACACTGAAGCTTTCTTT
cdr3_aa: CASSHRYTEAFF

d_call: -
j_call: TRBJ2-5
clone_size: -
v_call: TRBV6-5
cdr3_nt: TGTGCCAGCAGCTCGGTCACGGGGGAGACCCAGTACTTC
cdr3_aa: CASSSVTGETQYF

d_call: -
j_call: TRBJ2-7
clone_size: -
v_call: TRBV27
cdr3_nt: TGTGCCAGCAGTGCCTCTTCCGGGACAATGAAGCTCGAGCAGTACTTC
cdr3_aa: CASSASSGTMKLEQYF

d_call: -
j_call: TRBJ1-1
clone_size: -
v_call: TRBV9
cdr3_nt: TGTGCCAGCAGCGTAGATTATGGGGCTGACACTGAAGCTTTCTTT
cdr3_aa: CASSVDYGADTEAFF

d_call: -
j_call: TRBJ2-2
clone_size: -
v_call: TRBV6-5
cdr3_nt: TGTGCCAGCAGTTTATCACTTTATTCTCGCGCCGGGGAGCTGTTTTTT
cdr3_aa: CASSLSLYSRAGELFF

d_call: -
j_call: TRBJ1-5
clone_size: once
v_call: TRBV28
cdr3_nt: TGTGCCAGCAGTCCCGACAGACAGCCCCAGCATTTT
cdr3_aa: CASSPDRQPQHF

d_call: -
j_call: TRBJ1-2
clone_size: -
v_call: TRBV7-6
cdr3_nt: TGTGCCAGCAGCTTAACGGAGAACTATGGCTACACCTTC
cdr3_aa: CASSLTENYGYTF

d_call: -
j_call: TRBJ1-2
clone_size: -
v_call: TRBV9
cdr3_nt: TGTGCCAGCAGCGTAGGGGCCACTAACTATGGCTACACCTTC
cdr3_aa: CASSVGATNYGYTF

d_call: -
j_call: TRBJ1-1
clone_size: -
v_call: TRBV4-1
cdr3_nt: TGCGCCAGCAGCCCCCCGGACCTGAACACTGAAGCTTTCTTT
cdr3_aa: CASSPPDLNTEAFF

d_call: TRBD2
j_call: TRBJ2-1
clone_size: -
v_call: TRBV13
cdr3_nt: TGTGCCAGCAGCTTAACGGCGGGGGGGCTGAATGAGCAGTTCTTC
cdr3_aa: CASSLTAGGLNEQFF

d_call: -
j_call: TRBJ2-5
clone_size: once
v_call: TRBV9
cdr3_nt: TGTGCCAGCAGCCCTCCTACGGGTGTGGAGACCCAGTACTTC
cdr3_aa: CASSPPTGVETQYF

d_call: -
j_call: TRBJ2-2
clone_size: -
v_call: TRBV19
cdr3_nt: TGTGCCAGTAGTATGTCGGGGGAGCTGTTTTTT
cdr3_aa: CASSMSGELFF

d_call: -
j_call: TRBJ2-1
clone_size: -
v_call: TRBV11-2
cdr3_nt: TGTGCCAGCAGCTTAGTATGGCGGAGCTCCTACAATGAGCAGTTCTTC
cdr3_aa: CASSLVWRSSYNEQFF

d_call: TRBD2
j_call: TRBJ2-2
clone_size: -
v_call: TRBV7-3
cdr3_nt: TGTGCCAGCAGCCCGACCCCGGGACTAGCGCCTACCGGGGAGCTGTTTTTT
cdr3_aa: CASSPTPGLAPTGELFF

d_call: -
j_call: TRBJ1-1
clone_size: -
v_call: TRBV6-1
cdr3_nt: TGTGCCAGCAGTGATGACACTGAAGCTTTCTTT
cdr3_aa: CASSDDTEAFF

d_call: -
j_call: TRBJ2-1
clone_size: -
v_call: TRBV9
cdr3_nt: TGTGCCAGCAGCTCCCCGACTCGTAACAATGAGCAGTTCTTC
cdr3_aa: CASSSPTRNNEQFF

d_call: TRBD2
j_call: TRBJ2-1
clone_size: -
v_call: TRBV9
cdr3_nt: TGTGCCAGCAGCTTAGCGGGAGCGTTTTACAATGAGCAGTTCTTC
cdr3_aa: CASSLAGAFYNEQFF

d_call: -
j_call: TRBJ1-2
clone_size: -
v_call: TRBV4-1
cdr3_nt: TGCGCCAGCAGCCGAAGTGGGAGCCAACAGGGATACTATGGCTACACCTTC
cdr3_aa: CASSRSGSQQGYYGYTF

d_call: -
j_call: TRBJ2-1
clone_size: once
v_call: TRBV5-5
cdr3_nt: TGTGCCAGCAGCTTACCAGGGGATCATGAGCAGTTCTTC
cdr3_aa: CASSLPGDHEQFF

d_call: -
j_call: TRBJ2-2
clone_size: -
v_call: TRBV11-3
cdr3_nt: TGTGCCAGCAGCTTAGATTTATCGACCGGGGAGCTGTTTTTT
cdr3_aa: CASSLDLSTGELFF

d_call: TRBD1
j_call: TRBJ2-7
clone_size: -
v_call: TRBV2
cdr3_nt: TGTGCCAGCAGAGGACAGGGGTTGAGCGAGCAGTACTTC
cdr3_aa: CASRGQGLSEQYF

d_call: -
j_call: TRBJ2-5
clone_size: -
v_call: TRBV4-1
cdr3_nt: TGCGCCAGCAGCCGCCTACAGGGCGGGCAAGAGACCCAGTACTTC
cdr3_aa: CASSRLQGGQETQYF

d_call: -
j_call: TRBJ1-1
clone_size: -
v_call: TRBV7-6
cdr3_nt: TGTGCCAGCAAGGGCCCCTGGGACACTGAAGCTTTCTTT
cdr3_aa: CASKGPWDTEAFF

d_call: -
j_call: TRBJ1-5
clone_size: -
v_call: TRBV6-1
cdr3_nt: TGTGCCAGCAGTGACCAGGAATATAGCAATCAGCCCCAGCATTTT
cdr3_aa: CASSDQEYSNQPQHF

d_call: -
j_call: TRBJ1-1
clone_size: -
v_call: TRBV4-1
cdr3_nt: TGCGCCAGCAGACCTACAGTGAACACTGAAGCTTTCTTT
cdr3_aa: CASRPTVNTEAFF

d_call: -
j_call: TRBJ2-3
clone_size: -
v_call: TRBV19
cdr3_nt: TGTGCCAGTAGTATTGGGGTAGCGACTAGCACAGATACGCAGTATTTT
cdr3_aa: CASSIGVATSTDTQYF

d_call: TRBD1
j_call: TRBJ2-1
clone_size: -
v_call: TRBV6-5
cdr3_nt: TGTGCCAGCAGTTACTCGACGGGACAGGTTAACAATGAGCAGTTCTTC
cdr3_aa: CASSYSTGQVNNEQFF

d_call: TRBD1
j_call: TRBJ2-1
clone_size: -
v_call: TRBV5-1
cdr3_nt: TGCGCCAGCAGCTCGGGACAGGGGTACAATGAGCAGTTCTTC
cdr3_aa: CASSSGQGYNEQFF

d_call: -
j_call: TRBJ1-1
clone_size: -
v_call: TRBV10-2
cdr3_nt: TGCGCCAGCAGTGAGTGGAGTACGACGAGCACTGAAGCTTTCTTT
cdr3_aa: CASSEWSTTSTEAFF

d_call: TRBD1
j_call: TRBJ1-3
clone_size: -
v_call: TRBV7-9
cdr3_nt: TGTGCCAGCAGCTCGCCGGAGGGACAGGGGGGATCGATTGGAAACACCATATATTTT
cdr3_aa: CASSSPEGQGGSIGNTIYF